The 23 T cell receptor beta chains in this list originate from one sample, sequenced in a study of cytomegalovirus exposure and HLA in healthy donors. Primers: 60 Vbeta forward and 13 Jbeta reverse. The assay was immunoSEQ multiplex PCR, and TCRdb's table has in-frame clones only and misses some. The top ten hold 3.5% to 4.5% of the sample, which has roughly 97,000 clones, around 73% seen once. The material sequenced was PBMCs. These receptors were collected from a man aged 40-49 years in good health and CMV-seronegative.

V gene TRBV5-1 combines with J gene TRBJ2-7; a weak D match, TRBD1 (6 bases). The germline V gene encodes CDR1 SGHRS and CDR2 YFSETQ. This CDR3 comprises 13 residues. V lost 5 bases and J 5 bases, leaving 14 bases between the germline ends. CDR3 bases: TGCGCCAGCAGGGGACAACAGGGCCACGAGCAGTACTTC. Its translation is CASRGQQGHEQYF.

The chain combines TRBV4-1 with TRBJ1-2; tentatively, D is TRBD1 (5 bases). Trimming pared 4 bases from V and 0 bases from J, leaving 15 bases between. There are 16 residues in the CDR3. The germline V gene encodes CDR1 MGHRA and CDR2 YSYEKL. The CDR3: CASSPVGRGPNYGYTF. The CDR3 bases are TGCGCCAGCAGCCCGGTGGGGAGGGGACCTAACTATGGCTACACCTTC.

The chain combines TRBV9 with TRBJ1-6; a possible D gene is TRBD1 (5 bases). The V end lost 0 bases, the J end lost 14 bases, and 9 bases lay between the germline ends. Germline values: CDR1 SGDLS, CDR2 YYNGEE. The CDR3 consists of 12 residues. The DNA of the CDR3 is TGTGCCAGCAGCGTAGGACAGACGTCCCTCCACTTT. This gives the protein CASSVGQTSLHF.

The chain joins TRBV5-1 to TRBJ2-5; 7 bases line up with TRBD2. The junction had 2 bases not matched to a gene; V was cut back by 2 bases and J by 1 base. This CDR3 contains 14 residues. Germline loops: CDR1 SGHRS, CDR2 YFSETQ. For the CDR3, the DNA is TGCGCCAGCAGCTTTGGCGGGGGCCAAGAGACCCAGTACTTC. Protein: CASSFGGGQETQYF. Complete variable domain (other parts from reference TRBV5-1 and TRBJ2-5): KAGVTQTPRYLIKTRGQQVTLSCSPISGHRSVSWYQQTPGQGLQFLFEYFSETQRNKGNFPGRFSGRQFSNSRSEMNVSTLELGDSALYLCASSFGGGQETQYFGPGTRLLVL.

A remark on this clone: Sequence at one end of the junction differs from germline and may be a read error. The chain couples TRBV2 to TRBJ2-5, with 10 positions matching TRBD2. The CDR3 extends over 15 amino acids. Looked up from germline, CDR1 is SNHLY and CDR2 is FYNNEI. This CDR3 reads CASSQAGGPGETQYF. In DNA, the CDR3 is TGTGCCAGCAGTCAAGCGGGGGGGCCTGGGGAGACCCAGTACTTC.

The V call is TRBV7-9, the J call TRBJ1-5; 9 bases map to TRBD1. From germline, CDR1 is SEHNR and CDR2 FQNEAQ (reference sequence). Trimming at V came to 1 base and at J to 7 bases, leaving 2 bases not matched to a gene. The CDR3 has 14 amino acids. CDR3 bases: TGTGCCAGCAGCTTAGGGGACAGGGTACAGCCCCAGCATTTT. Translating gives CASSLGDRVQPQHF.

V and J are TRBV15 and TRBJ2-5, with 7 bases that match TRBD2. V gave up 3 bases and J gave up 3 bases; unmatched junction bases: 4. Per the germline V gene, CDR1 is LNHNV and CDR2 is YYDKDF (reference sequence). This CDR3 is built from 14 residues. The CDR3 sequence is CATSSLGGEETQYF. CDR3 coding DNA: TGTGCCACCAGCAGCCTGGGGGGGGAAGAGACCCAGTACTTC. Complete variable domain (other parts from reference TRBV15 and TRBJ2-5): DAMVIQNPRYQVTQFGKPVTLSCSQTLNHNVMYWYQQKSSQAPKLLFHYYDKDFNNEADTPDNFQSRRPNTSFCFLDIRSPGLGDTAMYLCATSSLGGEETQYFGPGTRLLVL.

The chain is built from TRBV6-5 and TRBJ2-1, with D perhaps matching TRBD1 (5 bases). V was pared by 0 bases and J by 9 bases, with 15 bases between. Germline lookup yields CDR1 MNHEY and CDR2 SVGAGI. The CDR3 is made up of 15 amino acids. DNA for the CDR3: TGTGCCAGCAGTTACTCGTCCCAGGGAATTGGTGAGCAGTTCTTC. It specifies CASSYSSQGIGEQFF.

This rearrangement joins TRBV7-8 to TRBJ2-3; 14 nucleotides match TRBD2. V shed 5 bases, J shed 0 bases, and the junction held 10 bases outside the gene matches. Germline CDR1 SGHVS, CDR2 FQNEAQ. This CDR3 is 19 amino acids long. The CDR3 loop is CASSQEGTSGGLSTDTQYF. CDR3 in DNA: TGTGCCAGCAGCCAGGAGGGGACTAGCGGGGGCCTAAGCACAGATACGCAGTATTTT.

The rearrangement links TRBV29-1 to TRBJ2-1; D call uncertain. The CDR3 covers 10 residues. V dropped 2 bases and J dropped 7 bases, with 3 bases sitting between them. The germline V gene has CDR1 SQVTM and CDR2 ANQGSEA. This CDR3 reads CSVERNEQFF. As DNA, the CDR3 is TGCAGCGTTGAACGGAATGAGCAGTTCTTC.

The CDR3 region has the DNA TGTGCCAGCAGCGGAGAACCCCAAGAGACCCAGTACTTC. Amino acids: CASSGEPQETQYF. This chain joins TRBV2 and TRBJ2-5, with no clear D. The germline V gene encodes CDR1 SNHLY and CDR2 FYNNEI. V lost 6 bases and J 1 base, leaving 9 bases between the germline ends. There are 13 residues in the CDR3.

The V gene is TRBV6-5, the J gene TRBJ2-7; 8 nucleotides match TRBD1. V gave up 2 bases and J gave up 5 bases; unmatched junction bases: 8. The CDR3 loop spans 15 amino acids. Germline CDR1 reads MNHEY; CDR2 reads SVGAGI. The CDR3 region has the DNA TGTGCCAGCAGTTACCGGGACGGACAGGGCGACGAGCAGTACTTC. Protein sequence: CASSYRDGQGDEQYF.

The sample holds a few counts of this clone. V and J are TRBV28 and TRBJ1-2, with 8 bases that match TRBD1. Germline V gene sequence: CDR1 MDHEN, CDR2 SYDVKM. The CDR3 is 14 amino acids. V was pared by 4 bases and J by 3 bases, with 4 bases of the junction left unmatched. In nucleotides, the CDR3 is TGTGCCAGCAGTTCGTCGACAGGGGACTATGGCTACACCTTC. Amino acid sequence: CASSSSTGDYGYTF.

This chain connects TRBV2 to TRBJ1-4; the D gene is possibly TRBD1 (5 bases). From germline, CDR1 is SNHLY and CDR2 FYNNEI. The CDR3 spans 16 residues. Trimming removed 7 bases from V and 6 bases from J, with 21 bases in between. This CDR3 reads CASITPVGPGDEKLFF. The CDR3 DNA is TGTGCCAGCATTACCCCGGTCGGACCGGGGGATGAAAAACTGTTTTTT.

The chain recombines TRBV28 with TRBJ2-2; a weak D match, TRBD1 (6 bases). V lost 5 bases, J lost 1 base, and 14 bases lay in between. The CDR3 totals 16 residues. CDR1 and CDR2 from the germline V gene are MDHEN and SYDVKM. For the CDR3, the DNA is TGTGCCAGCAGTCCACTAACAGGGTTGAACACCGGGGAGCTGTTTTTT. This codes for CASSPLTGLNTGELFF.

There are a few counts of this clone. The chain recombines TRBV4-2 with TRBJ2-1, with a possible D match to TRBD2 (6 bases). The V gene's germline CDR1 is LGHNA and CDR2 YNFKEQ. This CDR3 region has 15 residues. Trimming pared 1 base from V and 7 bases from J, leaving 14 bases between. CDR3 sequence reads: CASSQGAGLWNEQFF. The DNA of the CDR3 is TGTGCCAGCAGCCAAGGGGCGGGGTTATGGAATGAGCAGTTCTTC.

The chain has TRBV7-2 and TRBJ2-3; TRBD2 aligns across 8 bases. The CDR3 contains 15 residues. CDR1 and CDR2 from the germline V gene are SGHTA and FQGNSA. V lost 1 base to trimming and J lost 3 bases; unmatched junction nucleotides: 3. DNA for the CDR3: TGTGCCAGCAGCTTAGAGGGACTAGGTACAGATACGCAGTATTTT. Translation gives CASSLEGLGTDTQYF.

The chain is built from TRBV7-2 and TRBJ1-6; 8 nucleotides align to TRBD1. The V gene's germline CDR1 is SGHTA and CDR2 FQGNSA. This CDR3 has 15 amino acids. V dropped 5 bases and J dropped 6; count of bases not matched to a gene: 6. This CDR3 is CASSTWTGFNSPLHF. CDR3 DNA: TGTGCCAGCAGCACGTGGACAGGGTTTAATTCACCCCTCCACTTT.

The J gene is TRBJ2-5, the V gene TRBV5-4; D may be TRBD2 (6 bases). This CDR3 spans 14 amino acids. Per the germline V gene, CDR1 is SGHNT and CDR2 is YYREEE (reference sequence). V lost 2 bases and J lost 3, with 11 bases in between. The CDR3 here is CASSLGTLKETQYF. The CDR3 DNA sequence: TGTGCCAGCAGCTTAGGGACTCTGAAAGAGACCCAGTACTTC.

This clone was counted between two and nine times. This chain uses TRBV2 with TRBJ1-5; 10 nucleotides align to TRBD1. The J segment lost 4 bases and the V segment lost 7 bases, leaving 4 bases of the junction unmatched. The CDR3 is made up of 14 amino acids. Germline assignment: CDR1 SNHLY and CDR2 FYNNEI. CDR3 sequence (DNA): TGTGCCAGCAACCAGGACAGGGGGAATCAGCCCCAGCATTTT. Protein product: CASNQDRGNQPQHF. The variable domain in full, with the rest retrieved from reference TRBV2 and TRBJ1-5, is EPEVTQTPSHQVTQMGQEVILRCVPISNHLYFYWYRQILGQKVEFLVSFYNNEISEKSEIFDDQFSVERPDGSNFTLKIRSTKLEDSAMYFCASNQDRGNQPQHFGDGTRLSIL.

This clone came up once. The chain is built from TRBV19 and TRBJ2-3, with 8 bases identical to TRBD1. V dropped 5 bases and J dropped 1; count of bases not matched to a gene: 8. The CDR3 totals 16 residues. Per germline, CDR1 LNHDA and CDR2 SQIVND (reference sequence). The CDR3 region has the DNA TGTGCCAGTAGTCACCCAGGGGGCTTGGGCACAGATACGCAGTATTTT. Encoded protein: CASSHPGGLGTDTQYF.

The V and J genes are TRBV5-1 and TRBJ2-5, with D tentatively TRBD2 (6 bases). Germline V gene lookup returns CDR1 SGHRS and CDR2 YFSETQ. This CDR3 is built from 16 residues. V dropped 0 bases and J dropped 3 bases, with 15 bases sitting between them. The CDR3 DNA reads as TGCGCCAGCAGCTTGGTCCTACGGGGGTCGGAAGAGACCCAGTACTTC. Protein product: CASSLVLRGSEETQYF.

This chain joins TRBV28 and TRBJ2-3; 8 bases match TRBD1. This CDR3 region has 16 residues. V dropped 4 bases and J dropped 5; count of bases not matched to a gene: 11. Germline CDR1 is MDHEN and CDR2 is SYDVKM. CDR3 coding DNA: TGTGCCAGCAGTTCCCCCGGACAGGGACGAGGAGATACGCAGTATTTT. This gives the protein CASSSPGQGRGDTQYF.